Listed below are T cell receptor beta chains from one sample, sequenced in a study of T cell responses to AZD1222 COVID-19 vaccine. Generated by immunoSEQ multiplex PCR, the TCRdb table keeps only in-frame clones and is missing some. Here the sample spans around 100,000 clones, roughly 85% being singletons. The sequencing used peripheral blood, collected on day 0 of AZD1222 vaccination. These receptors were collected from an adult in good health. Each CDR3 is given with its conserved first and last residue. Fields, in order: D gene, V gene, clone size, J gene, CDR3 protein, CDR3 DNA. D genes are given only for firm matches. The listing skips clone size in some rows; elsewhere it reads once, few, many or a size class.

.	TRBV9	.	TRBJ2-2	CASSVAAQPATGELFF	TGTGCCAGCAGCGTAGCAGCGCAGCCGGCCACCGGGGAGCTGTTTTTT
.	TRBV27	once	TRBJ1-5	CASSLLGGNQPQHF	TGTGCCAGCAGTTTATTGGGGGGCAATCAGCCCCAGCATTTT
.	TRBV5-6	.	TRBJ2-7	CASSLRQAFYEQYF	TGTGCCAGCAGCCTGCGACAGGCATTCTACGAGCAGTACTTC
.	TRBV13	.	TRBJ2-5	CASSFWSQETQYF	TGTGCCAGCAGCTTTTGGTCTCAAGAGACCCAGTACTTC
.	TRBV30	.	TRBJ2-1	CAWSTGDSVNEQFF	TGTGCCTGGAGCACGGGGGATTCGGTAAATGAGCAGTTCTTC
.	TRBV5-1	.	TRBJ2-3	CASSPGQPGDTQYF	TGCGCCAGCAGCCCCGGACAGCCCGGGGATACGCAGTATTTT
TRBD1	TRBV6-5	.	TRBJ2-2	CASKGQGGTGELFF	TGTGCCAGCAAGGGACAGGGAGGGACCGGGGAGCTGTTTTTT
TRBD1	TRBV6-5	.	TRBJ2-7	CASSYSGTGFYEQYF	TGTGCCAGCAGTTACTCCGGGACAGGGTTTTACGAGCAGTACTTC
TRBD1	TRBV10-3	.	TRBJ2-2	CAISAGQGDRELFF	TGTGCCATCAGTGCCGGCCAGGGGGACCGGGAGCTGTTTTTT
TRBD1	TRBV30	.	TRBJ1-2	CAWRGKDRANYGYTF	TGTGCCTGGAGGGGGAAAGACAGGGCTAACTATGGCTACACCTTC
.	TRBV19	once	TRBJ2-5	CASSQNTQETQYF	TGTGCCAGTAGTCAGAATACCCAAGAGACCCAGTACTTC
.	TRBV2	.	TRBJ2-6	CASSDRGPASGANVLTF	TGTGCCAGCAGTGACAGGGGACCAGCCTCTGGGGCCAACGTCCTGACTTTC
TRBD1	TRBV5-4	.	TRBJ1-1	CASSFGTGSTEAFF	TGTGCCAGCAGCTTTGGGACAGGCTCCACTGAAGCTTTCTTT
.	TRBV4-2	.	TRBJ1-2	CASSGNYRTRSYGYTF	TGTGCCAGCAGCGGAAACTACAGGACCCGTTCATATGGCTACACCTTC
.	TRBV12-3/TRBV12-4	.	TRBJ1-4	CASSLAGVEKLFF	TGTGCCAGCAGTTTAGCGGGGGTAGAAAAACTGTTTTTT
TRBD1	TRBV19	few	TRBJ1-5	CASSIGQGRARPQHF	TGTGCCAGTAGTATAGGACAGGGGCGGGCTCGGCCCCAGCATTTT
TRBD1	TRBV6-5	.	TRBJ1-2	CASSPDRGLGGYTF	TGTGCCAGCAGTCCGGACAGGGGGCTAGGGGGCTACACCTTC
TRBD1	TRBV30	.	TRBJ1-1	CAWHPRDRLNTEAFF	TGTGCCTGGCACCCTCGGGACAGGCTGAACACTGAAGCTTTCTTT
.	TRBV6-5	.	TRBJ2-7	CASTTTGSIPYEQYF	TGTGCCAGCACCACTACAGGGAGTATACCCTACGAGCAGTACTTC
TRBD1	TRBV5-1	.	TRBJ2-7	CASSPLDRSSYEQYF	TGCGCCAGCAGCCCCCTGGACAGGAGCTCCTACGAGCAGTACTTC
TRBD1	TRBV29-1	.	TRBJ1-2	CSVLGQRMGGYTF	TGCAGCGTCTTGGGACAGCGGATGGGTGGCTACACCTTC
TRBD1	TRBV7-2	.	TRBJ1-5	CASSVQGVYSNQPQHF	TGTGCCAGCAGCGTACAGGGGGTCTATAGCAATCAGCCCCAGCATTTT
TRBD1	TRBV19	.	TRBJ1-1	CASSRGQQNTEAFF	TGTGCCAGTAGTAGGGGACAGCAGAACACTGAAGCTTTCTTT
TRBD1	TRBV7-2	.	TRBJ1-2	CASSKTGDVGYTF	TGTGCCAGCAGTAAGACAGGGGATGTTGGCTACACCTTC
TRBD1	TRBV7-9	.	TRBJ2-1	CASSLADRRQFF	TGTGCCAGCAGCTTAGCGGACAGGAGGCAGTTCTTC
.	TRBV2	once	TRBJ2-7	CASSAQGVDEQYF	TGTGCCAGCAGTGCACAGGGAGTTGACGAGCAGTACTTC